This T cell receptor beta chain was sequenced in a study of sequential checkpoint blockade in melanoma. The wider study: Maintenance nivolumab came after either treatment sequence.

This clone was observed a few times. Its ends do not fully match the called genes, so a read error is possible. Assay: immunoSEQ multiplex PCR; the TCRdb copy retains only in-frame clones and omits some. The data contain some 18,000 clones, just under 75% of them singletons. Described treatment: randomized to nivolumab then ipilimumab (arm A) or the reverse (arm B). Looked up from germline, CDR1 is ENHRY and CDR2 is SYGVKD. This CDR3 is 14 amino acids long. The source is a human donor with melanoma. J is TRBJ1-5 and V is TRBV10-3; 7 nucleotides line up with TRBD1. The starting material was CD8+ T cells sorted from blood (inferred from file names), obtained from a patient given nivolumab and ipilimumab in sequence. The CDR3 DNA reads as TGTGCCAGCAGTGAAGCGTCGGAGGGGGCCGGGTCGCATTTT. It yields the protein CASSEASEGAGSHF.